A single sample is the source of the 26 T cell receptor beta chains below, sequenced in a study of blood T cells in healthy people across ages. Alongside a J-beta primer mix, a sample-barcoded 5' primer served in a second PCR lasting about 7 to 11 cycles. Each CDR3 protein gets one entry after TCRdb re-called the 5' RACE reads with MiXCR. The sample holds hundreds of thousands of distinct CDR3 sequences, roughly 25% seen once. These data also featured in a second study, about T cells of mothers and their children.

The specimen sequenced was blood. Source of these receptors: a boy aged 5-17 years in good health.

This clonotype was picked up a small number of times. V usage is TRBV5-8 and J usage is TRBJ1-1; D not certain. The CDR3 spans 15 residues. V was pared by 2 bases and J by 1 base, with 12 bases between. Germline CDR1 is SGHTS and CDR2 is YDEGEE. The CDR3: CASSFSLGRNTEAFF. The CDR3 region has the DNA TGTGCCAGCAGCTTCTCCCTGGGGAGGAACACTGAAGCTTTCTTT.

This clonotype was seen only a few times. The CDR3 sequence is CASSFPGELGKYEQYF. As DNA, the CDR3 is TGTGCCAGCAGCTTCCCCGGAGAGTTGGGGAAATACGAGCAGTACTTC. The genes are TRBV7-9 and TRBJ2-7; D gene uncertain. CDR3 size: 16 residues. Trimming stripped 3 bases from V and 4 bases from J, with 19 bases between. The V gene's germline CDR1 is SEHNR and CDR2 FQNEAQ (reference sequence).

This clonotype was seen a few times. The V and J genes are TRBV12-3 or TRBV12-4 and TRBJ2-7; perhaps D is TRBD1 or TRBD2 (5 bases each). The CDR3 consists of 14 residues. V was shortened by 6 bases and J by 0 bases, with 12 bases between the two germline ends. The DNA for the CDR3 is TGTGCCAGCAGCCGGGACCTCTACTCCTACGAGCAGTACTTC. Translated: CASSRDLYSYEQYF.

Only a few counts were recorded for this clonotype. The CDR3 sequence: CASRPSGGANVLTF. The CDR3 region has the DNA TGCGCCAGCAGACCTTCGGGAGGGGCCAACGTCCTGACTTTC. The chain links TRBV5-1 to TRBJ2-6; possibly TRBD2 for D (5 bases). The CDR3 is 14 residues long. Trimming pared 5 bases from V and 4 bases from J, leaving 10 bases between. Looked up from germline, CDR1 is SGHRS and CDR2 is YFSETQ.

This chain connects TRBV10-3 to TRBJ2-5; possibly TRBD1 for D (6 bases). V lost 6 bases and J lost 2, with 10 bases in between. The germline CDR1 and CDR2 sequences are ENHRY and SYGVKD. The CDR3 has 13 residues. CDR3 region: CAISHGQQETQYF. CDR3 sequence (DNA): TGTGCCATCAGCCATGGACAGCAAGAGACCCAGTACTTC.

The chain is built from TRBV5-6 and TRBJ2-7, with D unclear. CDR1 SGHDT and CDR2 YYEEEE come from the germline V gene. V was trimmed by 4 bases and J by 3 bases, leaving 14 bases between them. This CDR3 is built from 14 residues. The CDR3 region is CASSPPSRHYEQYF. The CDR3 bases are TGTGCCAGCAGCCCTCCTTCGCGGCACTACGAGCAGTACTTC.

The CDR3 DNA is TGTGCCAGCACTTTGACAGGGCATCAGCCCCAGCATTTT. This gives the protein CASTLTGHQPQHF. J is TRBJ1-5 and V is TRBV2; TRBD1 matches at 7 bases. The CDR3 covers 13 residues. Germline CDR1 reads SNHLY; CDR2 reads FYNNEI. V gave up 7 bases and J gave up 5 bases; unmatched junction bases: 5.

This clonotype was observed a few times. This chain connects TRBV28 to TRBJ2-7, with a possible D match to TRBD2 (5 bases). V was cut by 7 bases and J by 4 bases, with 20 bases left in between. The CDR3 consists of 15 residues. The germline V gene has CDR1 MDHEN and CDR2 SYDVKM. CDR3 sequence (DNA): TGTGCCAGCACCTCCGGCGGAGGTTCCCCTTACGAGCAGTACTTC. This gives the protein CASTSGGGSPYEQYF. The whole variable domain, filled in from reference TRBV28 and TRBJ2-7, reads DVKVTQSSRYLVKRTGEKVFLECVQDMDHENMFWYRQDPGLGLRLIYFSYDVKMKEKGDIPEGYSVSREKKERFSLILESASTNQTSMYLCASTSGGGSPYEQYFGPGTRLTVT.

The rearrangement links TRBV20-1 to TRBJ1-2, with unresolved D. Germline V gene sequence: CDR1 DFQATT, CDR2 SNEGSKA (reference sequence). There are 15 residues in the CDR3. V dropped 2 bases and J dropped 3 bases, with 16 bases sitting between them. CDR3 nucleotides: TGCAGTGCTAGAACGGTTGACCCCACTTACTATGGCTACACCTTC. Residues: CSARTVDPTYYGYTF.

This clonotype was detected many times. The chain employs TRBV4-1 and TRBJ2-5, with TRBD2 matching over 9 bases. There are 14 residues in the CDR3. Germline CDR1 is MGHRA and CDR2 is YSYEKL. The V gene end was trimmed by 4 bases and the J gene end by 4 bases; junction bases not matched to a gene: 4. The CDR3 region has the DNA TGCGCCAGCAGCCTGATTAGCGGGAGAGAGACCCAGTACTTC. Its protein is CASSLISGRETQYF.

The rearrangement joins TRBV5-1 to TRBJ2-7; 10 bases align to TRBD1. This CDR3 is built from 14 residues. Germline V gene lookup returns CDR1 SGHRS and CDR2 YFSETQ. V was pared by 2 bases and J by 6 bases, with 5 bases of the junction left unmatched. CDR3 region: CASSLRQGAAEQYF. The CDR3 coding sequence is TGCGCCAGCAGCTTAAGACAGGGGGCTGCCGAGCAGTACTTC.

The V gene is TRBV7-2, the J gene TRBJ2-5, with unresolved D. The J call is in doubt because the DNA end fits TRBJ2-7 better. This CDR3 has 16 amino acids. Germline lookup yields CDR1 SGHTA and CDR2 FQGNSA. The CDR3 sequence: CASSLDGVSSSYEQYF. CDR3 DNA: TGTGCCAGCAGCTTAGATGGCGTTAGTAGCTCCTACGAGCAGTACTTC.

This clonotype came up many times. The chain uses TRBV5-1 and TRBJ2-7; D not resolved. CDR3 size: 12 residues. The germline V gene encodes CDR1 SGHRS and CDR2 YFSETQ. The V end lost 0 bases, the J end lost 3 bases, and 4 bases lay between the germline ends. The chain's CDR3 is CASSLEGYEQYF. DNA of the CDR3: TGCGCCAGCAGCTTGGAGGGCTACGAGCAGTACTTC.

This clonotype occurred once. The rearrangement joins TRBV10-3 to TRBJ2-1; 13 nucleotides line up with TRBD2. The V gene end was trimmed by 5 bases and the J gene end by 10 bases; junction bases not matched to a gene: 8. The CDR3 loop spans 15 amino acids. The germline gives CDR1 ENHRY, CDR2 SYGVKD. The CDR3 DNA reads TGTGCCATCAGTCCTACTAGCGGGGGGGAGAAAGAGCAGTTCTTC. This codes for CAISPTSGGEKEQFF.

V gene TRBV28 combines with J gene TRBJ2-7, with 8 nucleotides matching TRBD2. The last part of the DNA fits TRBJ2-1 better; the J call may be wrong. From germline, CDR1 is MDHEN and CDR2 SYDVKM. CDR3 length: 16 amino acids. CDR3 DNA: TGTGCCAGCAGCTCCCTCACTAGCGGCCTCTACAATGAGCAGTTCTTC. It specifies CASSSLTSGLYNEQFF.

The table lists this clonotype with a few counts. The junction differs from germline at one of its ends, possibly a read error. The chain couples TRBV3-1 to TRBJ1-3; D remains ambiguous. Per the germline V gene, CDR1 is LGHDT and CDR2 is YNNKEL (reference sequence). This CDR3 contains 17 residues. CDR3 loop: CASSKDRPGGSGNTIYF. CDR3 nucleotide sequence: TGTGCCAGCAGCAAAGACCGCCCGGGTGGATCTGGAAACACCATATATTTT. The entire variable domain, with the rest obtained from reference TRBV3-1 and TRBJ1-3, is as follows: DTAVSQTPKYLVTQMGNDKSIKCEQNLGHDTMYWYKQDSKKFLKIMFSYNNKELIINETVPNRFSPKSPDKAHLNLHINSLELGDSAVYFCASSKDRPGGSGNTIYFGEGSWLTVV.

The V call is TRBV27, the J call TRBJ1-1, with D maybe TRBD1 (5 bases). The CDR3 has 16 amino acids. Germline V lookup: CDR1 MNHEY, CDR2 SMNVEV (reference sequence). V was trimmed by 3 bases and J by 1 base, leaving 15 bases between them. CDR3 nucleotide sequence: TGTGCCAGCAGTTTTGGGGGGGGAAGGGGGAACACTGAAGCTTTCTTT. Translating it yields CASSFGGGRGNTEAFF.

The gene calls are TRBV15 and TRBJ2-3, with unresolved D. Germline V CDR1 and CDR2: LNHNV, YYDKDF (reference sequence). The CDR3 is made up of 13 amino acids. The V gene lost 6 bases and the J gene lost 0 bases, with 7 bases spanning the gap. CDR3 sequence (DNA): TGTGCCACCAGAGGGTCTAGCACAGATACGCAGTATTTT. Translation gives CATRGSSTDTQYF.

This clonotype was detected only a few times. V usage is TRBV28 and J usage is TRBJ2-3, with 9 bases aligning to TRBD2. J gave up 2 bases and V 3 bases, and 9 bases lay outside the gene matches. The V gene's germline CDR1 is MDHEN and CDR2 SYDVKM. The CDR3 runs to 17 residues. This CDR3 is CASSFSYSGSYTDTQYF. CDR3 in DNA: TGTGCCAGCAGTTTTTCCTATAGCGGGAGCTACACAGATACGCAGTATTTT.

This clonotype has just a few counts. The rearrangement uses TRBV6-2 or TRBV6-3 and TRBJ2-5; 8 nucleotides agree with TRBD1. The end of the DNA is better explained by TRBJ2-7, so the J call may be wrong. Germline CDR1 reads MNHEY; CDR2 reads SVGEGT. CDR3 length: 16 residues. DNA for the CDR3: TGTGCCAGCAGCCGTCCTCCGCGGACAGGGATGTACGAGCAGTACTTC. Amino acids: CASSRPPRTGMYEQYF.

V is TRBV7-9 and J is TRBJ2-5; unclear D gene. The CDR3 is 15 residues long. Germline V gives CDR1 SEHNR, CDR2 FQNEAQ (reference sequence). V was shortened by 0 bases and J by 5 bases, with 13 bases between the two germline ends. CDR3 nucleotide sequence: TGTGCCAGCAGCTTAGCGGCATCTACACGGGAGACCCAGTACTTC. Encoded protein: CASSLAASTRETQYF.

This rearrangement joins TRBV11-1 to TRBJ2-5; TRBD2 matches at 14 bases. V lost 4 bases and J lost 4; bases outside the gene matches: 17. This CDR3 contains 20 residues. Germline V CDR1 and CDR2: SGHAT, FQDESV (reference sequence). CDR3 nucleotide sequence: TGTGCCAGCAGCTACCTCCGACAGCCGACTAGCGGGGGGGCCCGAGAGACCCAGTACTTC. This encodes CASSYLRQPTSGGARETQYF.

This clonotype was seen a handful of times. The V and J genes are TRBV2 and TRBJ2-1; the D is unclear. The CDR3 is 15 residues long. Trimming removed 3 bases at V and 0 bases at J, with 9 bases between. Germline lookup yields CDR1 SNHLY and CDR2 FYNNEI. This CDR3 reads CASSEGVSSYNEQFF. The CDR3 nucleotides are TGTGCCAGCAGTGAGGGCGTTAGCTCCTACAATGAGCAGTTCTTC.

CDR3 nucleotides: TGTGCCAGCGTCGCGTTGGGGGAAAACATTCAGTACTTC. Amino acid sequence: CASVALGENIQYF. The chain has TRBV27 and TRBJ2-4; D is possibly TRBD1 or TRBD2 (5 bases each). Germline lookup yields CDR1 MNHEY and CDR2 SMNVEV (reference sequence). This CDR3 contains 13 residues. V shed 8 bases and J shed 5 bases, with 13 bases lying between them.

The chain uses TRBV18 and TRBJ1-3; TRBD1 matches at 9 bases. Trimming at V came to 3 bases and at J to 4 bases, leaving 4 bases not matched to a gene. The germline V gene has CDR1 KGHSH and CDR2 LQKENI. The CDR3 has 15 residues. CDR3 coding DNA: TGTGCCAGCTCACCGGGACAGGGTTCCGGAAACACCATATATTTT. Translated: CASSPGQGSGNTIYF.

This clonotype has only a few counts. CDR3 nucleotide sequence: TGCGCCAGCAGCTTGAGCTACGTGACAGGGAGGGGTTACAATGAGCAGTTCTTC. Encoded protein: CASSLSYVTGRGYNEQFF. The genes are TRBV5-1 and TRBJ2-1; D is perhaps TRBD1 or TRBD2 (7 bases each). CDR1 SGHRS and CDR2 YFSETQ come from the germline V gene. The ends were cut back, 1 base at V and 4 bases at J, with 21 bases in the middle. This CDR3 has 18 residues.